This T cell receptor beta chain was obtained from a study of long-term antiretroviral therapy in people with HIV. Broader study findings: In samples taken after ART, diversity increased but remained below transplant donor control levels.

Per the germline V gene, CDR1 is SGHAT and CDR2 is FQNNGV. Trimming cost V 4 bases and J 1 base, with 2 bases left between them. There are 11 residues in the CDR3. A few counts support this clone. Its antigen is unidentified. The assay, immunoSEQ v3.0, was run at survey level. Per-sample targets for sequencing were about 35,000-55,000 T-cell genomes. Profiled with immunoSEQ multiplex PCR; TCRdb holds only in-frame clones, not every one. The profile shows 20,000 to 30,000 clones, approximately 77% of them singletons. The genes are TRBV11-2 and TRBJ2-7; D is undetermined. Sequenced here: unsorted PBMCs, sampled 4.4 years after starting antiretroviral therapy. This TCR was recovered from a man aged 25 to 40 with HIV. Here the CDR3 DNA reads TGTGCCAGCAGCTCTTCCTACGAGCAGTACTTC. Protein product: CASSSSYEQYF.